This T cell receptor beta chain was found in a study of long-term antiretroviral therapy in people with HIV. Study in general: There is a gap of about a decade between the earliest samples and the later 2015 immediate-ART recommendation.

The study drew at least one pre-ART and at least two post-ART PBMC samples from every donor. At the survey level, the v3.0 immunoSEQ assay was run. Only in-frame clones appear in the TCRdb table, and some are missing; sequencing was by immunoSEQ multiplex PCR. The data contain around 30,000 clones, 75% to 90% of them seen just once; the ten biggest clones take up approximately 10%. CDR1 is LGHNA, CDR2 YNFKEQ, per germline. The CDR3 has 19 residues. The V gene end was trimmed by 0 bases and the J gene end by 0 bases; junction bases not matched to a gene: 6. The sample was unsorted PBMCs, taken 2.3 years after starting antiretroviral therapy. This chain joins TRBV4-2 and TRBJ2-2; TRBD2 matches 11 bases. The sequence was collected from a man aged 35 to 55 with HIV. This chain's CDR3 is CASSQEGSGRGPNTGELFF. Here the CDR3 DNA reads TGTGCCAGCAGCCAAGAAGGTAGCGGGAGGGGGCCGAACACCGGGGAGCTGTTTTTT.